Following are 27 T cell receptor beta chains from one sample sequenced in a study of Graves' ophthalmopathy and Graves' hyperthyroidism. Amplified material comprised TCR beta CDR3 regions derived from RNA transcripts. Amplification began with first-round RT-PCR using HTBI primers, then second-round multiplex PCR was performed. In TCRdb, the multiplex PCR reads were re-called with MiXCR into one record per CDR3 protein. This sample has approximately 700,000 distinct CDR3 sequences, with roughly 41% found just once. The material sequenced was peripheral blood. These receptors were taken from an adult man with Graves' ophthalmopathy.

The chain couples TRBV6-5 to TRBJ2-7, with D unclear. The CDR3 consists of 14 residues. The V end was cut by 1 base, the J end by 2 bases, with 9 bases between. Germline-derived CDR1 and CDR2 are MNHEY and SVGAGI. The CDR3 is CASSYLARTYEQYF. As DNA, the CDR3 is TGTGCCAGCAGTTACTTGGCCAGGACCTACGAGCAGTACTTC.

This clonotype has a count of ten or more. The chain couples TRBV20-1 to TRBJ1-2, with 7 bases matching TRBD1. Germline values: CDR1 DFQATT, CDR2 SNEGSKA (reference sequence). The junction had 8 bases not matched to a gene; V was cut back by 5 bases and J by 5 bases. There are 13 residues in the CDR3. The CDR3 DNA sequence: TGCAGTGCTGGAGTCCCGGGACAGTATGGCTACACCTTC. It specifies CSAGVPGQYGYTF.

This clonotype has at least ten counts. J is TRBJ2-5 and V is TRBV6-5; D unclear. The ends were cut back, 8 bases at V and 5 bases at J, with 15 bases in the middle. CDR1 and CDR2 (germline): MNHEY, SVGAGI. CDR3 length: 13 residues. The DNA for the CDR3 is TGTGCCAGCCACCGCACCGGTGGGGAGACCCAGTACTTC. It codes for CASHRTGGETQYF.

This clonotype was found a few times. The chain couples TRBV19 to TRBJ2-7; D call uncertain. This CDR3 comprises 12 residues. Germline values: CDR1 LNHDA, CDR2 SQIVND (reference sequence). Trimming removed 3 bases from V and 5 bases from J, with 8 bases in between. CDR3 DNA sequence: TGTGCCAGTAGTATCTGGGGAAACGAGCAGTACTTC. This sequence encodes CASSIWGNEQYF.

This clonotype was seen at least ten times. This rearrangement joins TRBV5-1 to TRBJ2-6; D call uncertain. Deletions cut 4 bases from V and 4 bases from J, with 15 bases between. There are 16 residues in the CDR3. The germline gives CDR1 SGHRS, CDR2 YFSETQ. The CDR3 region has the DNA TGCGCCAGCAGCCCAATAGCAACGGCAGGGGCCAACGTCCTGACTTTC. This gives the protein CASSPIATAGANVLTF.

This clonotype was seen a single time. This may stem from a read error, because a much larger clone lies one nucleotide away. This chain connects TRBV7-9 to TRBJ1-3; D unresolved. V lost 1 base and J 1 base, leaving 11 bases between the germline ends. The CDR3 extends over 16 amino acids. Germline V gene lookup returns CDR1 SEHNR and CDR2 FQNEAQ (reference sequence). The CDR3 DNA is TGTGCCAGCAGCTTAGGTCGGGGTCTATCTGGAAACACCATATATTTT. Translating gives CASSLGRGLSGNTIYF.

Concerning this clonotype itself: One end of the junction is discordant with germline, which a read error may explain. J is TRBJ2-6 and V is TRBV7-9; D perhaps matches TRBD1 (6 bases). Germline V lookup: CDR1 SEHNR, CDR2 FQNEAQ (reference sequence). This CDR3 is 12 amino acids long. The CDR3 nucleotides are TGTGCCAGCAGCCGGGACACTCGACATGAAGCTTTC. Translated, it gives CASSRDTRHEAF.

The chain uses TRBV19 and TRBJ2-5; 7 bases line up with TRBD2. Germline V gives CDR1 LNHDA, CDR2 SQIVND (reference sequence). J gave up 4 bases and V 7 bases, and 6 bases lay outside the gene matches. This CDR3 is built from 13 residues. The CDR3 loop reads CASTKREGETQYF. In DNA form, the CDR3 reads TGTGCCAGTACTAAGAGGGAGGGAGAGACCCAGTACTTC.

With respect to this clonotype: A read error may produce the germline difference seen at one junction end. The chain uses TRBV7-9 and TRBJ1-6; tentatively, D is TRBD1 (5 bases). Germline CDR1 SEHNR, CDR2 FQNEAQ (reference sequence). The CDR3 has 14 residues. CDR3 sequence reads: CASSSLGGGSSLHF. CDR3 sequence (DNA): TGTGCCAGCAGCTCCCTTGGGGGAGGTTCATCCCTCCATTTT.

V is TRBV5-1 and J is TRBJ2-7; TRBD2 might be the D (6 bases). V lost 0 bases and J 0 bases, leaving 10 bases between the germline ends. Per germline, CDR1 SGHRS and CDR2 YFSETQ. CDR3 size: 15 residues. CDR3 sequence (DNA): TGCGCCAGCAGCTTGGTGGCTAGCGCCTCCTACGAGCAGTACTTC. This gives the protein CASSLVASASYEQYF.

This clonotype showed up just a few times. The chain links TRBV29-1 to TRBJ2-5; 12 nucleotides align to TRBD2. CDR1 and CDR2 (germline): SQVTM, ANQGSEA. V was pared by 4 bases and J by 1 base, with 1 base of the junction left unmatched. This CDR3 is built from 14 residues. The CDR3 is CSVGLAGAQETQYF. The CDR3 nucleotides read TGCAGCGTTGGACTAGCGGGGGCCCAAGAGACCCAGTACTTC.

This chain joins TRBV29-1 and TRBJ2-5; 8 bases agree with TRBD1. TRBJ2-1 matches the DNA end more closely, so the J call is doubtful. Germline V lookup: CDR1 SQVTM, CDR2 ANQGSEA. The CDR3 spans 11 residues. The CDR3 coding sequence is TGCAGCGTAGATCAGGGGGCTCGCCAGTTCTTC. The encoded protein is CSVDQGARQFF.

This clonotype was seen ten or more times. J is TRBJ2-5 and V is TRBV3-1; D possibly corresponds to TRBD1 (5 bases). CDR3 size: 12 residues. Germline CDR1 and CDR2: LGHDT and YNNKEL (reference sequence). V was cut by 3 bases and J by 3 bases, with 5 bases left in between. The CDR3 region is CASSQTEETQYF. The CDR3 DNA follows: TGTGCCAGCAGCCAGACAGAAGAGACCCAGTACTTC.

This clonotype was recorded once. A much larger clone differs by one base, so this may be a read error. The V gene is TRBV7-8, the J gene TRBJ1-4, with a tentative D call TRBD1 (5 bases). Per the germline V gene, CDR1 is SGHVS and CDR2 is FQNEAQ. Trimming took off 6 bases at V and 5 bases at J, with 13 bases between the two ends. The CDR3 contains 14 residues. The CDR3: CASRAGTPNEKLFF. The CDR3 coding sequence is TGTGCCAGCAGAGCCGGGACTCCCAATGAAAAACTGTTTTTT. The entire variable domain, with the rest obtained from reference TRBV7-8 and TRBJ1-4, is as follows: GAGVSQSPRYKVAKRGQDVALRCDPISGHVSLFWYQQALGQGPEFLTYFQNEAQLDKSGLPSDRFFAERPEGSVSTLKIQRTQQEDSAVYLCASRAGTPNEKLFFGSGTQLSVL.

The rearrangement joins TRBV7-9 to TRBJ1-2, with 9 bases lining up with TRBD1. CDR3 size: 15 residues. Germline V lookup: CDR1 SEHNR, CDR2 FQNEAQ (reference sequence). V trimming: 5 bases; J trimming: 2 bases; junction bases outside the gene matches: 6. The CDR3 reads CASSPYRGRNYGYTF. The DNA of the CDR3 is TGTGCCAGCAGCCCGTACAGGGGGCGCAACTATGGCTACACCTTC.

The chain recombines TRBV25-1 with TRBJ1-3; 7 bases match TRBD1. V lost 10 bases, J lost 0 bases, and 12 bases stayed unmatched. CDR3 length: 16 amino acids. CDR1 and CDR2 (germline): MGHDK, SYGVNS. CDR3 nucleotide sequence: TGTGCCACCACCCTCGCCGGGACAGTCTCTGGAAACACCATATATTTT. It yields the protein CATTLAGTVSGNTIYF.

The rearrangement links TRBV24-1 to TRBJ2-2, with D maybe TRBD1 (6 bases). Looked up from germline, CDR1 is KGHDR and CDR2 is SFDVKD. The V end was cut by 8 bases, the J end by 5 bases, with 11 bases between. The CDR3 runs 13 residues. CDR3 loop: CATKGQGTGELFF. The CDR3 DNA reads TGTGCCACCAAGGGGCAGGGGACCGGGGAGCTGTTTTTT.

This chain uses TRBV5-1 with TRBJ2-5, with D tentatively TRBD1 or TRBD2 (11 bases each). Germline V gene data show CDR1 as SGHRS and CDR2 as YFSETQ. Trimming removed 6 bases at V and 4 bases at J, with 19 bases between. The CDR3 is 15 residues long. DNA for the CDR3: TGCGCCAGCAAGACTAGCGGGACAGGGGGAGAGACCCAGTACTTC. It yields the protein CASKTSGTGGETQYF.

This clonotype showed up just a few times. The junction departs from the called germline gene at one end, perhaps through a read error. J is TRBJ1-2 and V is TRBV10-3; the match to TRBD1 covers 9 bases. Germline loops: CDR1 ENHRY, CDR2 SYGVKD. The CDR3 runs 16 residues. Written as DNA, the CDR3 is TGTGCCAGCAGTGAGTTAGAAGGGACAGGGCGCTATGGCTACACCTTC. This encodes CASSELEGTGRYGYTF.

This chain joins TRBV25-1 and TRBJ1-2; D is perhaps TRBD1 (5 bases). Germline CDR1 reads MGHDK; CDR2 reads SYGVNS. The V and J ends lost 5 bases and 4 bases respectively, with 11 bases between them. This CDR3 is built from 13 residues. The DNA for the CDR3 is TGTGCCAGCAGTAAGACAGCCTCCTATGGCTACACCTTC. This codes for CASSKTASYGYTF.

DNA for the CDR3: TGCAGTGCTATTTCGGTTGGACAGGGGCTAGCCTACGAGCAGTACTTC. Translation gives CSAISVGQGLAYEQYF. J is TRBJ2-7 and V is TRBV20-1, with 9 bases identical to TRBD1. The CDR3 contains 16 residues. Germline-derived CDR1 and CDR2 are DFQATT and SNEGSKA (reference sequence). J gave up 2 bases and V 4 bases, and 12 bases lay outside the gene matches.

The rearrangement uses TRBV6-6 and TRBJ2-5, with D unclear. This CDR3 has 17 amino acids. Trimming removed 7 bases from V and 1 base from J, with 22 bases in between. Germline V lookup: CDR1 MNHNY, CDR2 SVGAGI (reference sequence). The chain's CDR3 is CASILHLASVRQETQYF. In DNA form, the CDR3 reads TGTGCCAGCATCCTACACCTCGCCTCAGTGCGCCAAGAGACCCAGTACTTC.

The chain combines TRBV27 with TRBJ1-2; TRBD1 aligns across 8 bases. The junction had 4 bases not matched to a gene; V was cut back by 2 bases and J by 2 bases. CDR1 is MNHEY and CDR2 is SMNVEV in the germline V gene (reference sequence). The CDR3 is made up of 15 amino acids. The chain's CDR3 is CASSLGRGRNYGYTF. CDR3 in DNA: TGTGCCAGCAGTTTAGGCAGGGGGCGCAACTATGGCTACACCTTC.

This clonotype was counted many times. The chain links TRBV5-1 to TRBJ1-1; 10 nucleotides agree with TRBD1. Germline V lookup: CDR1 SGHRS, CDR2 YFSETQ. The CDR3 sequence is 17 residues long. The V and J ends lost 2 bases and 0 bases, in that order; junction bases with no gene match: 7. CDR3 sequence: CASSLSGTGAMNTEAFF. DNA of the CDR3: TGCGCCAGCAGCTTATCCGGGACAGGGGCGATGAACACTGAAGCTTTCTTT.

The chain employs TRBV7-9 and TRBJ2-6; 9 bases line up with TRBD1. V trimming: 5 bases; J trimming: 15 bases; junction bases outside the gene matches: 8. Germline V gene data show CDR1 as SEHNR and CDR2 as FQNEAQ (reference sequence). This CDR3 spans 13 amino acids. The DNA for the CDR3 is TGTGCCAGCAGCCAAGCGGGACAGGGAGGCCTGACTTTC. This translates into CASSQAGQGGLTF.

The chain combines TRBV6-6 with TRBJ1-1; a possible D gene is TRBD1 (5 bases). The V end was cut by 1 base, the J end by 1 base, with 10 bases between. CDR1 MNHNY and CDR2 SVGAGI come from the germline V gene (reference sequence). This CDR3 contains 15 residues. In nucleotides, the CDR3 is TGTGCCAGCAGTTACTATGTGCAGGGGAACACTGAAGCTTTCTTT. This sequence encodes CASSYYVQGNTEAFF.

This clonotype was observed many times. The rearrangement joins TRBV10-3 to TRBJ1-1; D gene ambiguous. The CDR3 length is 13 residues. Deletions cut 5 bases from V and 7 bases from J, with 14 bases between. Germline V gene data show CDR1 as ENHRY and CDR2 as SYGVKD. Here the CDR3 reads CAISSNTVREAFF. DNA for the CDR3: TGTGCCATCAGTTCGAACACGGTACGTGAAGCTTTCTTT.